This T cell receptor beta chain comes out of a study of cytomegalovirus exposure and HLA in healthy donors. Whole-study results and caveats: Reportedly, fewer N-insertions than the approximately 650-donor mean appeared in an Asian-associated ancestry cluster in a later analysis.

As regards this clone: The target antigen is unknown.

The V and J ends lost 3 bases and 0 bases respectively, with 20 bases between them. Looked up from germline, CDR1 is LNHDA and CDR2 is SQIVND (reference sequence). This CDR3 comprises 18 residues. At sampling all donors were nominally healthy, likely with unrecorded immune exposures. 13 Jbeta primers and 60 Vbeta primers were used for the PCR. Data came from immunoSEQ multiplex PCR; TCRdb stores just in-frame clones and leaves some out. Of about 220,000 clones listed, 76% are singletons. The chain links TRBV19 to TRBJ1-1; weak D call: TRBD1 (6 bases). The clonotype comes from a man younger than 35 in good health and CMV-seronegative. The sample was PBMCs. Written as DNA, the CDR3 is TGTGCCAGTAGTATTTTTCGGGGGGCCCCAAATATGAACACTGAAGCTTTCTTT. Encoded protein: CASSIFRGAPNMNTEAFF.